What follows are 8 T cell receptor beta chains derived from one specimen sequenced in a study of blood T cell repertoires in COVID-19. TCRdb's copy holds only in-frame clones and misses some; the assay was immunoSEQ multiplex PCR. This sample has about 180,000 clones, with around 85% found just once. Sample: peripheral blood. The receptors stem from a woman aged 80 or older with acute or convalescent COVID-19.

The chain joins TRBV10-3 to TRBJ2-3, with D maybe TRBD1 (6 bases). The CDR3 spans 16 residues. CDR1 is ENHRY, CDR2 SYGVKD, per germline. V was pared by 5 bases and J by 0 bases, with 15 bases between. CDR3 nucleotide sequence: TGTGCCATCAGTTTTTTACAGGGCGGGAGCACAGATACGCAGTATTTT. Its protein product is CAISFLQGGSTDTQYF.

The sample holds one count of this clone. The chain is built from TRBV6-1 and TRBJ1-1, with 7 bases that match TRBD1. Losses at the gene ends were 2 bases for V and 11 bases for J; bases not matched to a gene: 5. This CDR3 spans 12 amino acids. Germline-derived CDR1 and CDR2 are MNHNS and SASEGT. The CDR3 nucleotides are TGTGCCAGCAGTGAACAGGGGGAGGTGGCTTTCTTT. It yields the protein CASSEQGEVAFF.

The chain uses TRBV7-9 and TRBJ2-5; unclear D gene. V was trimmed by 5 bases and J by 5 bases, leaving 9 bases between them. CDR3 length: 12 amino acids. Germline V gene lookup returns CDR1 SEHNR and CDR2 FQNEAQ (reference sequence). This CDR3 is CASSTSGETQYF. CDR3 sequence (DNA): TGTGCCAGCAGCACCTCCGGGGAGACCCAGTACTTC.

This chain uses TRBV6-6 with TRBJ2-7, with 9 bases that match TRBD1. This CDR3 region has 18 residues. With 5 bases clipped from V and 0 bases from J, the junction kept 14 bases outside the gene matches. Per the germline V gene, CDR1 is MNHNY and CDR2 is SVGAGI (reference sequence). CDR3 nucleotide sequence: TGTGCCAGCAGTCCGAGGGGACAGGGAGAGACGAGCTCCTACGAGCAGTACTTC. This translates into CASSPRGQGETSSYEQYF.

The V gene is TRBV6-4, the J gene TRBJ1-1; D perhaps matches TRBD1 (5 bases). Germline-derived CDR1 and CDR2 are MRHNA and SNTAGT. With 8 bases removed from V and 6 bases from J, the gap between germline ends came to 19 bases. CDR3 length: 14 amino acids. Here the CDR3 DNA reads TGTGCCAGCGCCCCCGCGGGGGGTCAGGCTGAAGCTTTCTTT. Encoded protein: CASAPAGGQAEAFF.

The chain combines TRBV7-9 with TRBJ2-7; D gene uncertain. The germline V and J ends were trimmed by 1 base and 2 bases, with 6 bases remaining between them. This CDR3 spans 13 amino acids. The germline V gene encodes CDR1 SEHNR and CDR2 FQNEAQ (reference sequence). The CDR3 region has the DNA TGTGCCAGCAGCTTAGACGGTCCCTACGAGCAGTACTTC. It is translated as CASSLDGPYEQYF.

The J gene is TRBJ2-7, the V gene TRBV5-4, with D possibly TRBD1 on 6 matching bases. The CDR3 has 13 amino acids. V gave up 6 bases and J gave up 1 base, with 11 bases separating them. Germline CDR1 reads SGHNT; CDR2 reads YYREEE (reference sequence). The CDR3 loop is CASTKGDSYEQYF. Written as DNA, the CDR3 is TGTGCCAGCACTAAGGGGGATTCCTACGAGCAGTACTTC.

J is TRBJ2-7 and V is TRBV12-5; 9 nucleotides line up with TRBD2. V lost 3 bases and J lost 2; bases outside the gene matches: 5. The CDR3 covers 15 residues. Germline CDR1 and CDR2: LGHNT and FRNRAP. CDR3 DNA: TGTGCTAGTGGTTTTAGCGGGGGCCAACCCTACGAGCAGTACTTC. Amino acid sequence: CASGFSGGQPYEQYF.